This TCR beta chain was sequenced for a study of graft-versus-host responses after intestinal transplantation. Overall study: Grafts were multivisceral, liver-intestinal, or isolated intestinal.

Clones were sequenced by immunoSEQ multiplex PCR, and TCRdb holds only the in-frame ones, with some missing. The table includes over 45,000 clones, roughly 89% detected once. The material was PBMCs, obtained 26 days after transplant. The TCR comes from a human patient who received an intestinal transplant, so some T cells may come from the graft donor.

This chain's CDR3 is CASSEWWAGEGQDEQFF. CDR3 DNA sequence: TGTGCCAGCAGTGAATGGTGGGCGGGAGAGGGGCAGGATGAGCAGTTCTTC. This chain uses TRBV2 with TRBJ2-1; TRBD2 matches 7 bases. Trimming cost V 2 bases and J 8 bases; bases outside gene matches: 15. The CDR3 has 17 amino acids. CDR1 is SNHLY and CDR2 is FYNNEI in the germline V gene.